This section outlines one TCR beta chain sequence together with its context. TCRdb reprocessed the RT-PCR reads with MiXCR, giving one entry per CDR3 protein. The sample records some 550,000 distinct CDR3 sequences, under 30% being singletons. The CDR3 totals 17 residues. Germline values: CDR1 SGHAT, CDR2 FQNNGV. The ends lost 0 bases at V and 6 bases at J; junction bases unmatched: 12. These data originate in a study of response to subunit inactivated influenza vaccine. The sample was also linked to a second study, of T cells expressing NK-cell markers. Per that study: The TCR beta cDNA came from 5'RACE template switching with UMIs.

V gene TRBV11-2 combines with J gene TRBJ2-7; TRBD2 agrees at 9 bases. The starting material was CD4+ T cells sorted from PBMCs, obtained roughly 12 days after vaccination. The TCR was taken from a man aged 50 to 60 who received an inactivated influenza vaccine. The CDR3 protein is CASSLDSGSPSGLEQYF. CDR3 nucleotide sequence: TGTGCCAGCAGCTTAGATAGCGGGAGCCCCTCGGGTCTCGAGCAGTACTTC.